The sequence of this T cell receptor beta chain was determined in a study of T cells in Graves' hyperthyroidism and ophthalmopathy. Germline-derived CDR1 and CDR2 are SNHLY and FYNNEI. The V end was cut by 9 bases, the J end by 10 bases, with 16 bases between. This CDR3 contains 13 residues. The table lists this clonotype with many counts. TCR beta CDR3 region amplification was performed from RNA transcripts. An initial round of RT-PCR targeting the TCR CDR3 relied on the HTBI primer set. MiXCR, applied by TCRdb to the multiplex PCR reads, yields one record per CDR3 protein. Among under 600,000 distinct CDR3 sequences listed, about a sixth were seen once.

The receptor's source is a middle-aged woman with Graves' ophthalmopathy. The rearrangement uses TRBV2 and TRBJ1-6, with D possibly being TRBD1 (5 bases). Sequenced input: blood. DNA of the CDR3: TGTGCCAGTGCCCTGGGGGGGAGATCACCCCTCCACTTT. This codes for CASALGGRSPLHF. The full variable domain, its missing parts supplied by reference TRBV2 and TRBJ1-6, is EPEVTQTPSHQVTQMGQEVILRCVPISNHLYFYWYRQILGQKVEFLVSFYNNEISEKSEIFDDQFSVERPDGSNFTLKIRSTKLEDSAMYFCASALGGRSPLHFGNGTRLTVT.